Listed below are T cell receptor beta chains from one sample, sequenced in a study of T cell repertoires in cytomegalovirus infection. Each CDR3 protein gets one entry after TCRdb re-called the reads with MiXCR. The sample yields 650,000 to 900,000 distinct CDR3 sequences, roughly 33% seen once. No antigen is known for these receptors. The sequenced sample was cultured CD8+ T cells from PBMCs, obtained from culture after CMV antigen stimulation. The receptors stem from a human donor in good health (CMV status not recorded). Some clones in this sample may be carry-over from other donors' samples. Each CDR3 is given with its conserved first and last residue. D genes are given only for firm matches. Clone size is given for some rows only: seen once, a few or many times, or a class if the clone is expanded.

V: TRBV5-5
J: TRBJ2-5
size: many
length: 15
D: .
CDR3: CASSLPLGAEETQYF
DNA: TGTGCCAGCAGCTTGCCTCTGGGGGCGGAAGAGACCCAGTACTTC

V: TRBV7-3
J: TRBJ1-5
size: .
length: 14
D: .
CDR3: CASSSRDTQQPQHF
DNA: TGTGCCAGCAGCTCCCGGGACACTCAGCAGCCCCAGCATTTT

V: TRBV27
J: TRBJ2-4
size: .
length: 14
D: .
CDR3: CASSLGGSKNIQYF
DNA: TGTGCCAGCAGTTTAGGGGGCTCCAAAAACATTCAGTACTTC

V: TRBV27
J: TRBJ2-7
size: .
length: 15
D: TRBD1
CDR3: CASSFPGQATYEQYF
DNA: TGTGCCAGCAGTTTTCCGGGACAGGCAACCTACGAGCAGTACTTC

V: TRBV7-8
J: TRBJ2-2
size: few
length: 14
D: .
CDR3: CASSYRSNTGELFF
DNA: TGTGCCAGCAGCTACCGGTCGAACACCGGGGAGCTGTTTTTT

V: TRBV14
J: TRBJ2-1
size: few
length: 17
D: TRBD2
CDR3: CASSQEPLADSYNEQFF
DNA: TGTGCCAGCAGCCAAGAGCCCCTAGCGGACTCCTACAATGAGCAGTTCTTC

V: TRBV7-9
J: TRBJ1-4
size: .
length: 12
D: .
CDR3: CASSDPPGGLFF
DNA: TGTGCCAGCAGCGATCCTCCCGGGGGGCTGTTTTTT

V: TRBV4-3
J: TRBJ1-6
size: .
length: 15
D: TRBD1
CDR3: CASSQDRGLDSPLHF
DNA: TGCGCCAGCAGCCAAGACAGGGGGCTGGATTCACCCCTCCACTTT

V: TRBV12-5
J: TRBJ2-3
size: few
length: 16
D: .
CDR3: CASGLVYGEGEDTQYF
DNA: TGTGCTAGTGGTTTGGTATACGGGGAGGGGGAAGATACGCAGTATTTT

V: TRBV12-3/TRBV12-4
J: TRBJ1-5
size: .
length: 18
D: TRBD1
CDR3: CASSLAFLRGDSNQPQHF
DNA: TGTGCCAGCAGTTTAGCGTTTCTCAGGGGGGATAGCAATCAGCCCCAGCATTTT

V: TRBV11-2
J: TRBJ1-5
size: .
length: 15
D: .
CDR3: CASSLGNRVNQPQHF
DNA: TGTGCCAGCAGCTTAGGGAACAGAGTAAATCAGCCCCAGCATTTT

V: TRBV7-9
J: TRBJ2-3
size: .
length: 11
D: .
CDR3: CASSSEDTQYF
DNA: TGTGCCAGCAGCAGCGAAGATACGCAGTATTTT

V: TRBV5-6
J: TRBJ2-2
size: .
length: 15
D: .
CDR3: CASINGLMNTGKLFF
DNA: TGTGCCAGCATCAACGGATTAATGAACACCGGGAAGCTGTTTTTT

V: TRBV13
J: TRBJ1-1
size: .
length: 15
D: .
CDR3: CASSWIGGMNTEAFF
DNA: TGTGCCAGCAGCTGGATCGGGGGTATGAACACTGAAGCTTTCTTT

V: TRBV27
J: TRBJ2-7
size: .
length: 17
D: .
CDR3: CASSPPEWAAPSYEQYF
DNA: TGTGCCAGCAGCCCCCCGGAATGGGCAGCCCCTTCTTACGAGCAGTACTTC

V: TRBV7-2
J: TRBJ1-5
size: many
length: 17
D: .
CDR3: CASSFRARVTENQPQHF
DNA: TGTGCCAGCAGCTTCCGGGCCAGGGTCACCGAAAATCAGCCCCAGCATTTT